This T cell receptor beta chain was retrieved from a study of low-dose radiotherapy and immunotherapy resistance in tumors. Time point defined: before trial treatment. Covering alpha and beta chains, TRAV- and TRBV-specific primers were used for the first-strand cDNA. A roughly 20-cycle PCR with a constant-region primer and V-primer adapter amplified TCRs. TCRdb ran MiXCR on the reads and lists one entry per CDR3 protein. Seen here are some 57,000 distinct CDR3 sequences, roughly a quarter observed once, and the top ten hold approximately 5.3%. This clonotype has a count of ten or more. The sequenced sample was PBMCs, obtained before treatment. The clonotype originates from a male donor with prostate cancer.

Here the CDR3 reads CSVGASGGDYEQYF. The CDR3 nucleotides read TGCAGCGTTGGGGCTAGCGGGGGAGACTACGAGCAGTACTTC. The V gene is TRBV29-1, the J gene TRBJ2-7; the match to TRBD2 covers 10 bases. The CDR3 has 14 residues. The germline V gene has CDR1 SQVTM and CDR2 ANQGSEA. J gave up 3 bases and V 4 bases, and 6 bases lay outside the gene matches.